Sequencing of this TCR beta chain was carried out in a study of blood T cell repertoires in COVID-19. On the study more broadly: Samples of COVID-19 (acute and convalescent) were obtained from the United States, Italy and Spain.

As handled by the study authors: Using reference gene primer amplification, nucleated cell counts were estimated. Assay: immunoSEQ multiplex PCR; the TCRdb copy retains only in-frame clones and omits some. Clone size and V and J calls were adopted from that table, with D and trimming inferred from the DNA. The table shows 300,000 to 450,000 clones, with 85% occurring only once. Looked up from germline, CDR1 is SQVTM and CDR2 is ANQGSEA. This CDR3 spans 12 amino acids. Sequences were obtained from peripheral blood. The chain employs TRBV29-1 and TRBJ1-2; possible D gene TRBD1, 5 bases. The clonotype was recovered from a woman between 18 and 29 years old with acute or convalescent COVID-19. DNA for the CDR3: TGCACCGGACAAGATACTAACTATGGCTACACCTTC. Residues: CTGQDTNYGYTF.